The present T cell receptor beta chain was sequenced within a study of T cells in Graves' hyperthyroidism and ophthalmopathy. This clonotype was picked up many times. Antigen unknown. Amplified TCR beta CDR3 regions derived from RNA transcripts. The HTBI set primed first-round TCR CDR3 RT-PCR. TCRdb fed the multiplex PCR reads into MiXCR, producing one record per CDR3 protein. The sample has about 570,000 distinct CDR3 sequences, about 45% seen once. Study findings and constraints: Most expanded thyroid clonotypes above 0.001 recurred in blood. Ophthalmopathy prediction by the model preceded onset by a median about 6.8 months.

Clinical symptoms, serum thyroxine, TRAb, thyroid ultrasound and orbital computed tomography established diagnosis. Sequences were obtained from peripheral blood or thyroid tissue (not recorded which). The clonotype originates from an adult woman with Graves' disease, either hyperthyroidism or ophthalmopathy (not recorded which).

The CDR3 loop reads CASSQDPTSEETQYF. CDR3 bases: TGTGCCAGCAGCCAAGATCCGACTAGCGAAGAGACCCAGTACTTC. The V call is TRBV3-1, the J call TRBJ2-5; 8 nucleotides agree with TRBD2. CDR3 length: 15 residues. Germline V gene lookup returns CDR1 LGHDT and CDR2 YNNKEL (reference sequence). J was trimmed by 3 bases and V by 0 bases; bases with no gene match: 3.